This TCR beta chain was retrieved from a study of shared clonotypes between healthy human individuals. The assay was immunoSEQ multiplex PCR, and TCRdb's table has in-frame clones only and misses some. The sample has about 120,000 clones; about 70% are singletons. Trimming cost V 0 bases and J 6 bases, with 4 bases left between them. The germline CDR1 and CDR2 sequences are PRHDT and FYEKMQ (reference sequence). The CDR3 has 12 residues. This rearrangement joins TRBV13 to TRBJ2-3, with D hard to call. Input material: memory CD8+ T cells sorted from blood. As to subset: CD45RO+ cells pooled with CCR7-negative TemRA cells. This TCR derives from a woman in her twenties or thirties in good health. CDR3 bases: TGTGCCAGCAGCTTAGGAAGTGATACGCAGTATTTT. Its protein is CASSLGSDTQYF.